The clone carrying this T cell receptor beta chain occurred a few times. A much bigger clone sits one base away, suggesting this may be a read error. Amplified TCR beta CDR3 regions derived from RNA transcripts. When the TCR CDR3 underwent first-round RT-PCR, the HTBI primer set was used. Each CDR3 protein gets one entry after TCRdb re-called the multiplex PCR reads with MiXCR. The sample lists hundreds of thousands of distinct CDR3 sequences; about 17% were seen once. These data originate in a study of T cells in Graves' hyperthyroidism and ophthalmopathy. Fresh 10 ml peripheral blood yielded PBMCs. This CDR3 is built from 11 residues. Germline CDR1 is MDHEN and CDR2 is SYDVKM. V was pared by 4 bases and J by 3 bases, with 3 bases between.

Sequenced input: blood. V gene TRBV28 combines with J gene TRBJ1-2; D call uncertain. The receptor was derived from a woman aged 25 to 45 with Graves' hyperthyroidism. The CDR3 coding sequence is TGTGCCAGCAGTTCGTACTATGGCTACACCTTC. This encodes CASSSYYGYTF.